This T cell receptor (beta chain) was documented in a study of blood T cell repertoires in COVID-19. Study background: Both acute and convalescent COVID-19 samples were obtained from the United States, Italy and Spain. T cells, B-cell-depleted T cells, or PBMCs supplied cDNA or gDNA.

Sequenced by immunoSEQ multiplex PCR; TCRdb stores in-frame clones only, minus some. The sample records a few hundred thousand clones, around 83% being singletons. This CDR3 has 16 amino acids. J lost 6 bases, V lost 2 bases, and 5 bases had no gene match. Germline values: CDR1 PRHDT, CDR2 FYEKMQ (reference sequence). The TCR comes from a woman aged 18-29 years with acute or convalescent COVID-19. V and J are TRBV13 and TRBJ2-1, with 12 nucleotides matching TRBD1. Sequencing used peripheral blood. CDR3 coding DNA: TGTGCCAGCAGCTTATCCGGGACAGGGGGCCCCAATGAGCAGTTCTTC. Its translation: CASSLSGTGGPNEQFF.